These 19 T cell receptor beta chains were sequenced from one sample in a study of shared clonotypes between healthy human individuals. The assay was immunoSEQ multiplex PCR, and TCRdb's table has in-frame clones only and misses some. Seen here are 600,000 to 750,000 clones, around 77% observed once, and the top ten hold approximately 1.7%. The sample was memory CD4+ T cells sorted from blood. Subset reported: CD45RA-negative fraction. The origin of the receptors is a woman aged 30 to 39 in good health.

This clone has only a few counts. The V and J genes are TRBV21-1 and TRBJ1-5. TRBV21-1 is a recognized pseudogene. This CDR3 is built from 13 residues. Written as DNA, the CDR3 is TGTGCCAGCAGAGAGATACCTAATCAGCCCCAGCATTTT. This translates into CASREIPNQPQHF.

This chain links TRBV25-1 with TRBJ2-1; 13 bases match TRBD2. CDR1 and CDR2 from the germline V gene are MGHDK and SYGVNS. This CDR3 is 17 amino acids long. V was clipped by 8 bases and J by 4 bases; unmatched bases: 11. In DNA, the CDR3 is TGTGCCAGCCACGGGACAACTAGCGGGAGGGATTACAATGAGCAGTTCTTC. Amino acids: CASHGTTSGRDYNEQFF.

The J gene is TRBJ1-1, the V gene TRBV6-6, with D perhaps TRBD1 (5 bases). This CDR3 has 14 residues. From germline, CDR1 is MNHNY and CDR2 SVGAGI (reference sequence). V was clipped by 7 bases and J by 5 bases, with 17 bases between them. CDR3 DNA sequence: TGTGCCAGCACTTTACCCGCAGGGCAAACTGAAGCTTTCTTT. This gives the protein CASTLPAGQTEAFF.

V gene TRBV2 combines with J gene TRBJ1-3; D is ambiguous. This CDR3 contains 15 residues. Trimming pared 4 bases from V and 0 bases from J, leaving 10 bases between. CDR1 and CDR2 from the germline V gene are SNHLY and FYNNEI. In DNA, the CDR3 is TGTGCCAGCAGTGGGGAACCCCGCTCTGGAAACACCATATATTTT. It translates to CASSGEPRSGNTIYF.

The V call is TRBV19, the J call TRBJ2-3, with TRBD2 identical over 10 bases. V dropped 2 bases and J dropped 6; count of bases not matched to a gene: 8. The germline CDR1 and CDR2 sequences are LNHDA and SQIVND (reference sequence). The CDR3 loop spans 16 amino acids. Written as DNA, the CDR3 is TGTGCCAGTAGTATATCCTGGCTAGCGGGAGCGGATACGCAGTATTTT. It encodes CASSISWLAGADTQYF.

V usage is TRBV28 and J usage is TRBJ1-5, with 7 bases lining up with TRBD1. CDR3 size: 14 residues. The V segment lost 7 bases and the J segment 6 bases; nucleotides outside the gene matches: 9. Per germline, CDR1 MDHEN and CDR2 SYDVKM. The CDR3 region is CASITPQGGQPQHF. The CDR3 DNA reads as TGTGCCAGCATCACACCTCAGGGGGGTCAGCCCCAGCATTTT.

This chain uses TRBV4-1 with TRBJ2-7; 10 positions agree with TRBD2. This CDR3 region has 15 residues. The V gene end was trimmed by 2 bases and the J gene end by 2 bases; junction bases not matched to a gene: 3. Germline V gene lookup returns CDR1 MGHRA and CDR2 YSYEKL. CDR3 amino acids: CASSQPGLAAYEQYF. DNA of the CDR3: TGCGCCAGCAGCCAACCCGGACTAGCGGCCTACGAGCAGTACTTC.

This clone was observed a single time. The chain recombines TRBV30 with TRBJ1-5, with TRBD1 as a possible D gene (6 bases). The germline V and J ends were trimmed by 4 bases and 5 bases, with 12 bases remaining between them. Germline CDR1 reads GTSNPN; CDR2 reads SVGIG (reference sequence). The CDR3 totals 13 residues. The DNA of the CDR3 is TGTGCCTGGAATAGACAGGCGGATCAGCCCCAGCATTTT. Its protein is CAWNRQADQPQHF.

The chain is built from TRBV5-1 and TRBJ2-7; D is perhaps TRBD2 (6 bases). This CDR3 is 15 amino acids long. Germline CDR1 and CDR2: SGHRS and YFSETQ. V shed 3 bases and J shed 0 bases, with 13 bases lying between them. Here the CDR3 DNA reads TGCGCCAGCAGCTCCTCCGGGACTCTCTCCTACGAGCAGTACTTC. Translating it yields CASSSSGTLSYEQYF. Supplemented by reference TRBV5-1 and TRBJ2-7, the full variable domain reads KAGVTQTPRYLIKTRGQQVTLSCSPISGHRSVSWYQQTPGQGLQFLFEYFSETQRNKGNFPGRFSGRQFSNSRSEMNVSTLELGDSALYLCASSSSGTLSYEQYFGPGTRLTVT.

The chain is built from TRBV2 and TRBJ1-2; 7 nucleotides agree with TRBD1. Germline assignment: CDR1 SNHLY and CDR2 FYNNEI. The CDR3 is 13 amino acids. After removal of 6 bases from V and 4 bases from J, the junction contained 5 bases not matched to a gene. The chain's CDR3 is CASRDRAFYGYTF. The CDR3 nucleotides are TGTGCCAGCAGAGACAGGGCCTTCTATGGCTACACCTTC.

The chain links TRBV28 to TRBJ2-6; a possible D gene is TRBD2 (5 bases). Germline CDR1 and CDR2: MDHEN and SYDVKM. V was pared by 3 bases and J by 0 bases, with 18 bases between. The CDR3 runs to 19 residues. Here the CDR3 reads CASSFGWALDFSGANVLTF. DNA for the CDR3: TGTGCCAGCAGTTTTGGGTGGGCACTAGATTTCTCTGGGGCCAACGTCCTGACTTTC.

The V call is TRBV5-1, the J call TRBJ2-6; D ambiguous. The CDR3 sequence is 16 residues long. The V and J ends lost 0 bases and 1 base respectively, with 8 bases between them. Germline assignment: CDR1 SGHRS and CDR2 YFSETQ. DNA for the CDR3: TGCGCCAGCAGCTTGGCTGGCGGATCTGGGGCCAACGTCCTGACTTTC. It codes for CASSLAGGSGANVLTF.

This clone was picked up one time. The chain links TRBV5-1 to TRBJ2-5; D gene uncertain. Near its end, the DNA agrees better with TRBJ2-7, so the J call may be wrong. The CDR3 spans 14 residues. Germline lookup yields CDR1 SGHRS and CDR2 YFSETQ. The CDR3 spells CASSLTMSGYEQYF. The DNA for the CDR3 is TGCGCCAGCAGCTTGACAATGAGTGGGTACGAGCAGTACTTC.

In this sample, this clone turned up a few times. The chain recombines TRBV27 with TRBJ1-3; D call uncertain. V was pared by 6 bases and J by 4 bases, with 13 bases between. The CDR3 has 14 residues. The germline gives CDR1 MNHEY, CDR2 SMNVEV (reference sequence). CDR3 residues: CASSRLGSGNTIYF. DNA of the CDR3: TGTGCCAGCAGCCGCCTAGGCTCCGGAAACACCATATATTTT.

V and J are TRBV7-9 and TRBJ2-1; D possibly uses TRBD1 or TRBD2 (5 bases each). Germline lookup yields CDR1 SEHNR and CDR2 FQNEAQ (reference sequence). This CDR3 is built from 15 residues. The V gene lost 1 base and the J gene lost 4 bases, with 11 bases spanning the gap. The chain's CDR3 is CASSLGGDSYNEQFF. CDR3 nucleotides: TGTGCCAGCAGCTTAGGAGGGGATAGTTACAATGAGCAGTTCTTC.

The V gene is TRBV28, the J gene TRBJ2-5; TRBD2 matches 11 bases. Germline lookup yields CDR1 MDHEN and CDR2 SYDVKM. This CDR3 contains 16 residues. After removal of 6 bases from V and 4 bases from J, the junction contained 10 bases not matched to a gene. CDR3 bases: TGTGCCAGCAGCCAGGGGGGACTAGCGGTGGCAGAGACCCAGTACTTC. Protein sequence: CASSQGGLAVAETQYF.

This chain links TRBV10-1 with TRBJ1-3; TRBD1 might be the D (6 bases). Germline loops: CDR1 WNHNN, CDR2 SYGVQD (reference sequence). Trimming took off 1 base at V and 3 bases at J, with 10 bases between the two ends. This CDR3 spans 15 amino acids. CDR3 protein: CASSEFGTNGNTIYF. The CDR3 DNA is TGCGCCAGCAGTGAGTTCGGGACAAATGGAAACACCATATATTTT.

Remarks on this clone: The same CDR3 is also encoded by other DNA sequences in this sample. This chain connects TRBV29-1 to TRBJ2-7, with D maybe TRBD2 (5 bases). Germline CDR1 and CDR2: SQVTM and ANQGSEA. There are 14 residues in the CDR3. V lost 3 bases, J lost 0 bases, and 12 bases lay in between. The CDR3 is CSVEVEAGSYEQYF. As DNA, the CDR3 is TGCAGCGTTGAGGTGGAGGCCGGCTCCTACGAGCAGTACTTC.

The V call is TRBV28, the J call TRBJ2-5, with 7 bases aligning to TRBD1. Trimming removed 7 bases from V and 7 bases from J; junction bases left unmatched: 15. CDR3 length equals 15 residues. Germline V gene lookup returns CDR1 MDHEN and CDR2 SYDVKM. CDR3 bases: TGTGCCAGCACCCACAGGGGAAGAAGGGGTGGGACCCAGTACTTC. It specifies CASTHRGRRGGTQYF.